This TCR beta chain stems from a study of blood T cells in healthy people across ages. Concerning this clonotype itself: Its matching antigen is unknown.

Germline V gives CDR1 SQVTM, CDR2 ANQGSEA. After removal of 5 bases from V and 4 bases from J, the junction contained 4 bases not matched to a gene. The CDR3 has 13 residues. Overall study findings and caveats: As age increased, TCR beta diversity per million T cells fell in a roughly linear fashion.

Using a J-beta primer mix together with a sample-barcoded 5' primer, a second PCR was run for roughly 7 to 12 cycles. MiXCR was run by TCRdb on the 5' RACE reads, yielding one entry per CDR3 protein. The sample yields 730,000 or so distinct CDR3 sequences, about 43% seen once. Sequencing was performed on blood. The sequence derives from a man older than 75 in good health. The chain is built from TRBV29-1 and TRBJ2-5; 10 bases agree with TRBD1. The CDR3 loop is CSVWTGGLETQYF. For the CDR3, the DNA is TGCAGCGTTTGGACAGGGGGTTTAGAGACCCAGTACTTC.